The 13 T cell receptor beta chains below all came from one sample that was sequenced in a study of T cells in tuberculosis. The assay was immunoSEQ multiplex PCR, and TCRdb's table has in-frame clones only and misses some. The sample contains about 45,000 clones, roughly 94% of which appear only once. Sequenced input: PBMCs. The source of these receptors is a donor between 10 and 29 years old with latent tuberculosis or without tuberculosis infection. Some clones in this sample may be carry-over from other donors' samples.

This chain connects TRBV6-4 to TRBJ2-3; a possible D gene is TRBD1 (6 bases). The CDR3 length is 15 residues. CDR1 is MRHNA and CDR2 is SNTAGT in the germline V gene. Deletions cut 4 bases from V and 5 bases from J, with 16 bases between. CDR3 loop: CASSAGGDSGDTQYF. CDR3 DNA sequence: TGTGCCAGCAGTGCTGGGGGCGACTCTGGAGATACGCAGTATTTT.

This clone appeared once. V and J are TRBV27 and TRBJ2-7; the match to TRBD2 covers 9 bases. The junction had 10 bases not matched to a gene; V was cut back by 2 bases and J by 2 bases. This CDR3 spans 17 amino acids. Germline V CDR1 and CDR2: MNHEY, SMNVEV (reference sequence). CDR3 region: CASSLISASGATYEQYF. In nucleotides, the CDR3 is TGTGCCAGCAGTTTAATTTCGGCTAGCGGGGCAACCTACGAGCAGTACTTC.

The gene calls are TRBV7-2 and TRBJ2-7; TRBD2 might be the D (5 bases). Germline loops: CDR1 SGHTA, CDR2 FQGNSA. The CDR3 runs to 13 residues. V was trimmed by 0 bases and J by 4 bases, leaving 7 bases between them. CDR3 sequence reads: CASSLAERYEQYF. The CDR3 bases are TGTGCCAGCAGCTTAGCCGAGCGGTACGAGCAGTACTTC. The whole variable domain, remainder taken from reference TRBV7-2 and TRBJ2-7, is GAGVSQSPSNKVTEKGKDVELRCDPISGHTALYWYRQSLGQGLEFLIYFQGNSAPDKSGLPSDRFSAERTGGSVSTLTIQRTQQEDSAVYLCASSLAERYEQYFGPGTRLTVT.

V and J are TRBV19 and TRBJ2-3; perhaps TRBD2 as D (5 bases). The V end lost 3 bases, the J end lost 4 bases, and 14 bases lay between the germline ends. The CDR3 is 15 amino acids. Germline values: CDR1 LNHDA, CDR2 SQIVND (reference sequence). The CDR3 DNA reads TGTGCCAGTAGTATGTCCGGCCCCGGGGCAGATACGCAGTATTTT. Its protein product is CASSMSGPGADTQYF.

The V and J genes are TRBV21-1 and TRBJ2-7; no DNA check was done on the table's D call, TRBD2. TRBV21-1 is reported as a pseudogene. This CDR3 is built from 14 residues. The CDR3 nucleotides read TGTGCCAGCAGATCGGCGGGAGGACCCTACGAGCAGTACTTC. As protein: CASRSAGGPYEQYF.

This chain joins TRBV10-3 and TRBJ2-1; no definite D call. CDR3 length equals 15 residues. Trimming took 4 bases from V and 5 from J, leaving 15 bases between them. CDR1 and CDR2 (germline): ENHRY, SYGVKD. The CDR3 sequence: CAISVETRNNNEQFF. Here the CDR3 DNA reads TGTGCCATCAGTGTCGAGACTCGAAACAACAATGAGCAGTTCTTC.

The DNA for the CDR3 is TGCGCCAGCAGCTACTTGACTAGCGGACAAGAGACCCAGTACTTC. Residues: CASSYLTSGQETQYF. V is TRBV4-1 and J is TRBJ2-5; 9 positions match TRBD2. Trimming cost V 5 bases and J 2 bases; bases outside gene matches: 6. The V gene's germline CDR1 is MGHRA and CDR2 YSYEKL. This CDR3 comprises 15 residues.

CDR3 amino acids: CASSRGQVLLSEAFF. The CDR3 bases are TGTGCCAGTAGTAGGGGACAGGTTTTGTTAAGTGAAGCTTTCTTT. V usage is TRBV19 and J usage is TRBJ1-1, with 8 bases lining up with TRBD1. Per the germline V gene, CDR1 is LNHDA and CDR2 is SQIVND (reference sequence). The CDR3 consists of 15 residues. Trimming took 4 bases from V and 7 from J; bases not matched to a gene: 11. Variable domain in full (rest from reference TRBV19 and TRBJ1-1): DGGITQSPKYLFRKEGQNVTLSCEQNLNHDAMYWYRQDPGQGLRLIYYSQIVNDFQKGDIAEGYSVSREKKESFPLTVTSAQKNPTAFYLCASSRGQVLLSEAFFGQGTRLTVV.

The gene calls are TRBV5-1 and TRBJ1-1; 10 bases are shared with TRBD1. J gave up 2 bases and V 0 bases, and 4 bases lay outside the gene matches. The germline V gene encodes CDR1 SGHRS and CDR2 YFSETQ. The CDR3 runs to 16 residues. The CDR3 DNA follows: TGCGCCAGCAGCTTGGCCGGACAGGGGGTTAACACTGAAGCTTTCTTT. Its protein is CASSLAGQGVNTEAFF.

V is TRBV2 and J is TRBJ2-3, with TRBD2 as a possible D gene (6 bases). V lost 9 bases to trimming and J lost 5 bases, with 18 bases between them. Looked up from germline, CDR1 is SNHLY and CDR2 is FYNNEI. The CDR3 consists of 14 residues. The CDR3 DNA reads TGTGCCAGTCTCGGGACTCATCAATTAGATACGCAGTATTTT. It encodes CASLGTHQLDTQYF.

The chain combines TRBV6-1 with TRBJ1-1; D is perhaps TRBD1 (5 bases). V lost 5 bases and J 1 base, leaving 11 bases between the germline ends. The CDR3 covers 14 residues. Germline CDR1 and CDR2: MNHNS and SASEGT. Written as DNA, the CDR3 is TGTGCCAGCAGTCCAACGACAGAGAACACTGAAGCTTTCTTT. The encoded protein is CASSPTTENTEAFF.

This chain links TRBV4-3 with TRBJ1-3; 12 bases are a match to TRBD1. The length of the CDR3 is 17 residues. Germline values: CDR1 LGHNA, CDR2 YSLEER. The trim removed 4 bases at V and 2 bases at J, leaving 6 bases unmatched. The CDR3 DNA is TGCGCCAGCAGCCCCCGGGACAGGGGGCGTCCTGGAAACACCATATATTTT. Its protein is CASSPRDRGRPGNTIYF.

The chain carries TRBV9 and TRBJ2-2; 7 nucleotides line up with TRBD2. V dropped 3 bases and J dropped 1; count of bases not matched to a gene: 3. Germline V CDR1 and CDR2: SGDLS, YYNGEE. This CDR3 is built from 15 residues. CDR3 sequence reads: CASSGSGGNTGELFF. For the CDR3, the DNA is TGTGCCAGCAGCGGTTCGGGAGGGAACACCGGGGAGCTGTTTTTT.